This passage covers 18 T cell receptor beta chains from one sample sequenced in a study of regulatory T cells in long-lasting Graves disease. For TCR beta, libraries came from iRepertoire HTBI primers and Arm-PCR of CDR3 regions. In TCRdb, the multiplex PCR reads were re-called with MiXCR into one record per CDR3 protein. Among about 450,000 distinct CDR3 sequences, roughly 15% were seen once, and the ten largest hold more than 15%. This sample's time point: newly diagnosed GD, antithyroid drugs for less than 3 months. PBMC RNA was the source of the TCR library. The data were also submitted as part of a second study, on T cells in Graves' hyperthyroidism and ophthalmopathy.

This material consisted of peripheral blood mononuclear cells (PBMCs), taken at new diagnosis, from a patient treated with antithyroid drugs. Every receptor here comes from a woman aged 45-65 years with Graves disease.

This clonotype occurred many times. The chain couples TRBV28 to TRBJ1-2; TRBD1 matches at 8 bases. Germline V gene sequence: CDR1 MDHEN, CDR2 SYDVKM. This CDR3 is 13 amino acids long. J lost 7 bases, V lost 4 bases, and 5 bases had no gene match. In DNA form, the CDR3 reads TGTGCCAGCAGTTCCGGACAGGGCCCTGGCTACACCTTC. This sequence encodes CASSSGQGPGYTF.

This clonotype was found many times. In nucleotides, the CDR3 is TGCGCCAGCAGCTCTGGGACTAGCGGGAGAATCACAGATACGCAGTATTTT. Translation gives CASSSGTSGRITDTQYF. V and J are TRBV5-1 and TRBJ2-3, with 14 nucleotides matching TRBD2. This CDR3 contains 17 residues. V dropped 3 bases and J dropped 2; count of bases not matched to a gene: 5. Germline V gene lookup returns CDR1 SGHRS and CDR2 YFSETQ. Full variable domain (rest looked up from reference TRBV5-1 and TRBJ2-3): KAGVTQTPRYLIKTRGQQVTLSCSPISGHRSVSWYQQTPGQGLQFLFEYFSETQRNKGNFPGRFSGRQFSNSRSEMNVSTLELGDSALYLCASSSGTSGRITDTQYFGPGTRLTVL.

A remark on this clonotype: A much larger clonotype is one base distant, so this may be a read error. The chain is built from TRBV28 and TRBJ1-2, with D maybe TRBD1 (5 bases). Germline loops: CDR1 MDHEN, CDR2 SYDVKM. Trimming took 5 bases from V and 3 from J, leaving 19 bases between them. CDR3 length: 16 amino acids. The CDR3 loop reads CASSDGPGTPDYGYTF. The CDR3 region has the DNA TGTGCCAGCAGTGACGGCCCGGGGACGCCGGACTATGGCTACACCTTC.

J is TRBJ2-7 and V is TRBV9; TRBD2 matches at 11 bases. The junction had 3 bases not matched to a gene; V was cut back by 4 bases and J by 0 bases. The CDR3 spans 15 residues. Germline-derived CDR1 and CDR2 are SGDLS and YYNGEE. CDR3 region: CASSPSGRTSYEQYF. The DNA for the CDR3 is TGTGCCAGCAGCCCTAGCGGGAGGACCTCCTACGAGCAGTACTTC.

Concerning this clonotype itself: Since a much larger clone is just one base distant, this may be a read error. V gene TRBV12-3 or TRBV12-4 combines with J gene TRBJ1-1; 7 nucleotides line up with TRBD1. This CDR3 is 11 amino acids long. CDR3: CASSLGGTALF. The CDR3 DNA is TGTGCCAGCAGTTTAGGTGGGACAGCTCTCTTT.

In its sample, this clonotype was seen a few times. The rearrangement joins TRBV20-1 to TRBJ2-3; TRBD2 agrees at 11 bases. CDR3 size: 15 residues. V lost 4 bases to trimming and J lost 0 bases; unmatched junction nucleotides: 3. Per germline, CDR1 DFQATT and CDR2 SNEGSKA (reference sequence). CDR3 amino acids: CSAKGTSGSTDTQYF. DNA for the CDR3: TGCAGTGCTAAAGGGACTAGCGGTAGCACAGATACGCAGTATTTT.

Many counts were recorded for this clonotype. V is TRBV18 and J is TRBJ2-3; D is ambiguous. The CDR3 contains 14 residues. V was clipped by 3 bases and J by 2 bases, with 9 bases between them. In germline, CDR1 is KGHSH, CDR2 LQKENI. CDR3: CASSPQLFTDTQYF. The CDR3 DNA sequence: TGTGCCAGCTCACCGCAGCTTTTCACAGATACGCAGTATTTT. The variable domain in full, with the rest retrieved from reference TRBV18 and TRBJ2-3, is NAGVMQNPRHLVRRRGQEARLRCSPMKGHSHVYWYRQLPEEGLKFMVYLQKENIIDESGMPKERFSAEFPKEGPSILRIQQVVRGDSAAYFCASSPQLFTDTQYFGPGTRLTVL.

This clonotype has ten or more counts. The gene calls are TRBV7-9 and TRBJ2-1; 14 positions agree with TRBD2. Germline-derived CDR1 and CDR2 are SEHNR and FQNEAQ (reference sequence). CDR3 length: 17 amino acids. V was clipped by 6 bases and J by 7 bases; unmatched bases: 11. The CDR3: CASSQGLAGGPWNEQFF. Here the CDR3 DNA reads TGTGCCAGCAGTCAAGGACTAGCGGGAGGCCCTTGGAATGAGCAGTTCTTC.

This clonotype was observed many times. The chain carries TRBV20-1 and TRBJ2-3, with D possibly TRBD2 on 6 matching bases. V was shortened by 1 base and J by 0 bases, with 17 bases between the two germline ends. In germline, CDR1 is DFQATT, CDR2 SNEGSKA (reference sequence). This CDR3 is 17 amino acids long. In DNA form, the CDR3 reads TGCAGTGCTAGAGGGGGTAGCGGTCAAACTAGCACAGATACGCAGTATTTT. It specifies CSARGGSGQTSTDTQYF.

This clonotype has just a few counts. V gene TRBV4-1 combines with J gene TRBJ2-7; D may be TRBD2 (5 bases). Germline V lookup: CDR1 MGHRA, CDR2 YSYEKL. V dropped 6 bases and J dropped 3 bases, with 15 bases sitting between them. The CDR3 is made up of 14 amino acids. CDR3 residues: CASRETPGNYEQYF. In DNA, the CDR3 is TGCGCCAGCAGGGAAACTCCGGGAAACTACGAGCAGTACTTC.

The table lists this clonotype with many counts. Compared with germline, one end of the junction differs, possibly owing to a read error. In nucleotides, the CDR3 is TGTGCCAGCAGCCTAGCGTGGCCTCATAGCACAGATACGCAGTATTTT. It encodes CASSLAWPHSTDTQYF. The gene calls are TRBV7-8 and TRBJ2-3; perhaps TRBD2 as D (6 bases). This CDR3 has 16 residues. Looked up from germline, CDR1 is SGHVS and CDR2 is FQNEAQ.

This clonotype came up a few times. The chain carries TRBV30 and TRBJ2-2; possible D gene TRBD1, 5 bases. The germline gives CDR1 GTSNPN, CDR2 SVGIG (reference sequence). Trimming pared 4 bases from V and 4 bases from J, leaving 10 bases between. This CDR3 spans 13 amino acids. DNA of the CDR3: TGTGCCTGGAACCAACAGGTCACCGGGGAGCTGTTTTTT. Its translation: CAWNQQVTGELFF.

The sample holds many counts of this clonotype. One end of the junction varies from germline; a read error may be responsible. Here the CDR3 DNA reads TGTGCCAACAGTGACCCGACTAGCGCAACCACAGATACGCAGTATTTT. Amino acid sequence: CANSDPTSATTDTQYF. The chain has TRBV2 and TRBJ2-3, with 8 bases fitting TRBD2. This CDR3 has 16 residues. Per the germline V gene, CDR1 is SNHLY and CDR2 is FYNNEI.

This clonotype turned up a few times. Here the CDR3 DNA reads TGCGCCAGCAGCCAATATCCTAGCGGGAGGGCCTACAATGAGCAGTTCTTC. Protein sequence: CASSQYPSGRAYNEQFF. This chain joins TRBV4-1 and TRBJ2-1; 12 nucleotides match TRBD2. J gave up 2 bases and V 2 bases, and 4 bases lay outside the gene matches. The germline gives CDR1 MGHRA, CDR2 YSYEKL. The length of the CDR3 is 17 residues.

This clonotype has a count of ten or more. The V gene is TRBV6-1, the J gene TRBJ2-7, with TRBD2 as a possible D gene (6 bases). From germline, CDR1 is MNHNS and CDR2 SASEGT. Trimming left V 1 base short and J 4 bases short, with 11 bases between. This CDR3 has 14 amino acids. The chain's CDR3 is CASSEVRGSYEQYF. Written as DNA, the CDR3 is TGTGCCAGCAGTGAAGTCCGGGGGAGTTACGAGCAGTACTTC.

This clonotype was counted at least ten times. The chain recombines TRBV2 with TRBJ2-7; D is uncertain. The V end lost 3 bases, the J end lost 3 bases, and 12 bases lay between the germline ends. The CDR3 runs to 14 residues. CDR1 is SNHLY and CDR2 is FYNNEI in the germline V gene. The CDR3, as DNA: TGTGCCAGCAGTGATTGGGGTTTGTACTACGAGCAGTACTTC. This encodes CASSDWGLYYEQYF.

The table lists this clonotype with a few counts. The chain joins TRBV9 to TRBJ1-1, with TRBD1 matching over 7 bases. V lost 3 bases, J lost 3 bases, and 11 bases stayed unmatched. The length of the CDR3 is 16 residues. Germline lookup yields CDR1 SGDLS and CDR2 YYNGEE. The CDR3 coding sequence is TGTGCCAGCAGCGCCCGCCGCGACAGGGCAGACACTGAAGCTTTCTTT. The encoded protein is CASSARRDRADTEAFF.

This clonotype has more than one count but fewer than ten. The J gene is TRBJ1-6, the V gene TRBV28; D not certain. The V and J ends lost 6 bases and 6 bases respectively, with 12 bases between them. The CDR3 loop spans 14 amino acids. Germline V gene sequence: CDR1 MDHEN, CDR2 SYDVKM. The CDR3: CASRQADGNSPLHF. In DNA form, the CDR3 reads TGTGCCAGCAGGCAGGCGGACGGTAATTCACCCCTCCACTTT.